The rows below give T cell receptor beta chains drawn from one sample of a study of spatial heterogeneity in lung cancer. Via MiXCR, TCRdb re-called the 5' RACE reads, giving one row per CDR3 protein. Among roughly 5,800 distinct CDR3 sequences listed, 9.1% were seen once. Specimen: lung tumor tissue, collected at surgery. Receptors originate from a female donor with early-stage non-small cell lung cancer. Both conserved end residues are part of each CDR3. The D gene is left open where the match is weak. Clone size is given for some rows only: seen once, a few or many times, or a class if the clone is expanded.

j_call d_call v_call clone_size cdr3_nt cdr3_aa
TRBJ2-2 TRBD2 TRBV2 NA TGTGCCAGCGCGGGACTAGCGGTAAACGGGGAGCTGTTTTTT CASAGLAVNGELFF
TRBJ1-2 NA TRBV12-3/TRBV12-4 many TGTGCCAGCAGTTTAGCGACAGGCTATGGCTACACCTTC CASSLATGYGYTF
TRBJ2-7 NA TRBV20-1 many TGCAGTGCGGGTACGTGGGACGAGCAGTACTTC CSAGTWDEQYF
TRBJ2-7 NA TRBV12-3/TRBV12-4 NA TGTGCCAGCACCCCAAGAGAGGAGATATCGTACGAGCAGTACTTC CASTPREEISYEQYF
TRBJ1-5 TRBD1 TRBV20-1 medium-sized TGCAGTGCTAGTGGCACGGACAGGAGCGTAAATCAGCCCCAGCATTTT CSASGTDRSVNQPQHF
TRBJ1-1 NA TRBV2 many TGTGCCAGCACGGGGAACACTGAAGCTTTCTTT CASTGNTEAFF
TRBJ1-2 TRBD1 TRBV29-1 many TGCAGCGTAGATAGACAGGGACGGGATGGCTACACCTTC CSVDRQGRDGYTF
TRBJ1-5 TRBD1 TRBV20-1 many TGCAGTGCTAGATCCGGACAGGTCAATCAGCCCCAGCATTTT CSARSGQVNQPQHF
TRBJ2-7 TRBD1 TRBV7-9 medium-sized TGTGCCAGCAGCTCGCTACCTCCGGGACAGGCCTACGAGCAGTACTTC CASSSLPPGQAYEQYF
TRBJ2-7 NA TRBV5-6 many TGTGCCAGCAGCTTTAACAGGGTCCTCTTGTACTTC CASSFNRVLLYF
TRBJ1-5 NA TRBV18 many TGTGCCAGCTCATACCTGGGCAGCAACAATCAGCCCCAGCATTTT CASSYLGSNNQPQHF
TRBJ2-3 NA TRBV29-1 NA TGCAGCGTTGCCCAGGGTACAGATACGCAGTATTTT CSVAQGTDTQYF
TRBJ2-3 NA TRBV7-9 many TGTGCCAGCAGCCCCGAACTAGCTGTGGCCCCAGATACGCAGTATTTT CASSPELAVAPDTQYF
TRBJ2-1 NA TRBV3-1 many TGTGCCAGCAGCCAAAGAGGGGGAAACTACAATGAGCAGTTCTTC CASSQRGGNYNEQFF
TRBJ2-7 NA TRBV7-9 many TGTGCCAGCAGCTTAGCGACAGCTCTCATGACCGAGCAGTACTTC CASSLATALMTEQYF
TRBJ2-2 TRBD2 TRBV12-3/TRBV12-4 NA TGTGCCAGCAGCCCCGGACTAGGGAGAGCCGGGGAGCTGTTTTTT CASSPGLGRAGELFF
TRBJ2-5 NA TRBV7-9 NA TGTGCCAGCAGCTTGACTATCCAAGAGACCCAGTACTTC CASSLTIQETQYF
TRBJ1-5 TRBD1 TRBV6-1 medium-sized TGTGCCAGCAGTGAAGCGCTTGTAGGACAGGGTGGTCAGCCCCAGCATTTT CASSEALVGQGGQPQHF